The rows below give T cell receptor beta chains drawn from one sample of a study of technical replicates of blood from a handful of donors. The assay was immunoSEQ multiplex PCR, and TCRdb's table has in-frame clones only and misses some. This sample yields more than 90,000 clones, of which over 90% are seen a single time; approximately 0.2% belongs to the top ten. Sequenced input: T cells isolated from PBMCs. These receptors came from a human donor in good health. The CDR3 runs from the conserved cysteine through the conserved F or W. A D gene is named only where the DNA matches it firmly. Only some rows state a clone size, as once, few, many or a class for expanded clones.

J: TRBJ1-4; size: NA; V: TRBV5-1; D: TRBD1; CDR3: CASRAGTGQGSEKLFF; DNA: TGCGCCAGCAGGGCTGGTACGGGACAGGGGTCTGAAAAACTGTTTTTT
J: TRBJ2-1; size: NA; V: TRBV27; D: TRBD2; CDR3: CASSPVKREERDEQFF; DNA: TGTGCCAGCAGTCCCGTCAAGCGGGAGGAAAGGGATGAGCAGTTCTTC
J: TRBJ1-2; size: NA; V: TRBV19; D: NA; CDR3: CASSKTGNYGYTF; DNA: TGTGCCAGTAGTAAAACAGGGAACTATGGCTACACCTTC
J: TRBJ2-7; size: NA; V: TRBV19; D: NA; CDR3: CASTPGQSTSYEQYF; DNA: TGTGCCAGTACCCCCGGACAGAGCACTTCCTACGAGCAGTACTTC
J: TRBJ2-5; size: NA; V: TRBV29-1; D: TRBD2; CDR3: CSVELAGDNRETQYF; DNA: TGCAGCGTTGAGCTAGCGGGAGATAATAGAGAGACCCAGTACTTC
J: TRBJ2-7; size: NA; V: TRBV5-6; D: NA; CDR3: CASSLGAPYEQYF; DNA: TGTGCCAGCAGCTTAGGAGCCCCCTACGAGCAGTACTTC
J: TRBJ2-2; size: NA; V: TRBV9; D: TRBD2; CDR3: CASSVAAGGPSNTGELFF; DNA: TGTGCCAGCAGCGTAGCGGCGGGGGGGCCATCCAACACCGGGGAGCTGTTTTTT
J: TRBJ2-5; size: NA; V: TRBV7-3; D: TRBD2; CDR3: CASSLNSGGLLETQYF; DNA: TGTGCCAGCAGCCTAAATAGCGGGGGCCTGTTGGAGACCCAGTACTTC
J: TRBJ2-7; size: NA; V: TRBV4-1; D: TRBD1; CDR3: CASSQTRGRPDEQYF; DNA: TGCGCCAGCAGCCAAACCAGGGGGCGTCCTGACGAGCAGTACTTC
J: TRBJ2-1; size: NA; V: TRBV4-2; D: TRBD1; CDR3: CASSQGYRGHRAYNEQFF; DNA: TGTGCCAGCAGCCAAGGGTACAGGGGGCATAGAGCCTACAATGAGCAGTTCTTC
J: TRBJ1-1; size: NA; V: TRBV5-4; D: NA; CDR3: CASSFGQYTEAFF; DNA: TGTGCCAGCAGCTTCGGACAGTACACTGAAGCTTTCTTT
J: TRBJ2-1; size: NA; V: TRBV19; D: NA; CDR3: CATSLVSYNEQFF; DNA: TGTGCCACCTCACTAGTCTCCTACAATGAGCAGTTCTTC
J: TRBJ1-1; size: NA; V: TRBV9; D: NA; CDR3: CASSASHRETNTEAFF; DNA: TGTGCCAGCAGCGCCTCCCACAGGGAGACGAACACTGAAGCTTTCTTT
J: TRBJ2-1; size: NA; V: TRBV27; D: NA; CDR3: CASSLSEAGEQFF; DNA: TGTGCCAGCAGTTTATCGGAGGCAGGCGAACAGTTCTTC
J: TRBJ1-6; size: once; V: TRBV28; D: TRBD1; CDR3: CASSLPGQASSYNSPLHF; DNA: TGTGCCAGCAGTCTACCGGGACAGGCGAGCTCCTATAATTCACCCCTCCACTTT
J: TRBJ2-7; size: NA; V: TRBV28; D: TRBD2; CDR3: CASKLSSGKSSIYEQYF; DNA: TGTGCCAGCAAATTGAGTAGCGGGAAGAGTTCCATCTACGAGCAGTACTTC
J: TRBJ1-3; size: NA; V: TRBV6-6; D: NA; CDR3: CASKPAGASSGNTIYF; DNA: TGTGCCAGCAAACCCGCGGGGGCCAGCTCTGGAAACACCATATATTTT
J: TRBJ1-4; size: NA; V: TRBV7-8; D: NA; CDR3: CASSPRLPVEKLFF; DNA: TGTGCCAGCAGCCCTCGATTACCGGTGGAAAAACTGTTTTTT
J: TRBJ1-3; size: once; V: TRBV25-1; D: TRBD1; CDR3: CASSPRDRAWDTIYF; DNA: TGTGCCAGCAGCCCCAGGGACAGGGCATGGGACACCATATATTTT
J: TRBJ2-5; size: NA; V: TRBV7-6; D: NA; CDR3: CASSLDSGQETQYF; DNA: TGTGCCAGCAGCTTAGATAGCGGTCAAGAGACCCAGTACTTC
J: TRBJ1-5; size: NA; V: TRBV28; D: NA; CDR3: CASNVKGGQPQHF; DNA: TGTGCCAGCAATGTAAAGGGAGGTCAGCCCCAGCATTTT
J: TRBJ2-1; size: NA; V: TRBV7-2; D: TRBD2; CDR3: CASSLRAGGLYNEQFF; DNA: TGTGCCAGCAGCTTAAGGGCGGGGGGACTTTACAATGAGCAGTTCTTC
J: TRBJ2-2; size: NA; V: TRBV4-2; D: NA; CDR3: CASSPVGLGTGELFF; DNA: TGTGCCAGCAGCCCGGTGGGCCTTGGCACCGGGGAGCTGTTTTTT
J: TRBJ2-3; size: NA; V: TRBV4-1; D: NA; CDR3: CASSQGGTAAQYF; DNA: TGCGCCAGCAGCCAAGGCGGGACGGCCGCGCAGTATTTT
J: TRBJ1-1; size: NA; V: TRBV6-5; D: TRBD1; CDR3: CASSGPGQGKTEAFF; DNA: TGTGCCAGCAGTGGACCGGGACAGGGGAAGACTGAAGCTTTCTTT
J: TRBJ1-2; size: NA; V: TRBV11-3; D: TRBD1; CDR3: CASSLGDRSGYTF; DNA: TGTGCCAGCAGCTTAGGGGACAGGAGCGGCTACACCTTC
J: TRBJ2-1; size: NA; V: TRBV27; D: NA; CDR3: CASSFSLLATEQFF; DNA: TGTGCCAGCTCTTTTTCTCTTCTAGCGACTGAGCAGTTCTTC
J: TRBJ2-3; size: NA; V: TRBV27; D: TRBD2; CDR3: CASRQRLPGLAGVGTQYF; DNA: TGTGCCAGCAGGCAAAGGTTACCGGGACTAGCGGGAGTAGGTACGCAGTATTTT
J: TRBJ2-7; size: NA; V: TRBV15; D: NA; CDR3: CATSRAGNSYEQYF; DNA: TGTGCCACCAGCAGAGCAGGGAACAGCTACGAGCAGTACTTC
J: TRBJ2-7; size: NA; V: TRBV5-1; D: NA; CDR3: CASSSSGLGSYEQYF; DNA: TGCGCCAGCAGCTCCTCAGGGTTAGGCTCCTACGAGCAGTACTTC
J: TRBJ1-1; size: NA; V: TRBV5-4; D: NA; CDR3: CASSLLMNTEAFF; DNA: TGTGCCAGCAGCCTACTAATGAACACTGAAGCTTTCTTT
J: TRBJ2-1; size: NA; V: TRBV9; D: NA; CDR3: CASSVASAALDNEQFF; DNA: TGTGCCAGCAGCGTAGCTAGCGCAGCCTTGGACAATGAGCAGTTCTTC
J: TRBJ2-1; size: NA; V: TRBV14; D: NA; CDR3: CASSQVNRASEAFF; DNA: TGTGCCAGCAGCCAAGTCAATAGGGCTAGCGAAGCGTTCTTC
J: TRBJ2-1; size: NA; V: TRBV30; D: TRBD2; CDR3: CAWSGGGAAYNEQFF; DNA: TGTGCCTGGAGTGGCGGGGGGGCGGCCTACAATGAGCAGTTCTTC
J: TRBJ2-7; size: NA; V: TRBV5-5; D: NA; CDR3: CASSPDSTHYEQYF; DNA: TGTGCCAGCAGCCCGGACAGCACCCACTACGAGCAGTACTTC
J: TRBJ2-7; size: NA; V: TRBV18; D: NA; CDR3: CASSPGTLREQYF; DNA: TGTGCCAGCTCACCGGGGACTCTTAGGGAGCAGTACTTC
J: TRBJ2-6; size: NA; V: TRBV27; D: NA; CDR3: CASSLSRGGTLSGANVLTF; DNA: TGTGCCAGCAGTTTATCTAGGGGGGGGACCCTCTCTGGGGCCAACGTCCTGACTTTC